These 32 T cell receptor beta chains were sequenced from one sample in a study of CD8 T cells in ankylosing spondylitis. TCRdb analysed the 5' RACE reads with MiXCR anew, one entry per CDR3 protein. The sample yields about 90,000 distinct CDR3 sequences, just under 9% seen once. Notes on the study in general: Within ankylosing spondylitis blood, a TCR beta motif made up of under 10 highly homologous variants appeared to be characteristic.

No antigens are known for them. Sequencing was carried out using blood, either unsorted or a sorted T cell fraction (not recorded which). These receptors were taken from a male donor with ankylosing spondylitis.

This clonotype was seen only a few times. The CDR3 region is CASGPGWGETQYF. The CDR3 nucleotides read TGTGCTAGTGGACCAGGGTGGGGGGAGACCCAGTACTTC. This sequence joins TRBV12-5 and TRBJ2-5; either TRBD1 or TRBD2 may supply D (5 bases each). V was shortened by 6 bases and J by 5 bases, with 13 bases between the two germline ends. CDR3 length: 13 residues. Looked up from germline, CDR1 is LGHNT and CDR2 is FRNRAP.

This chain uses TRBV2 with TRBJ2-7; D gene ambiguous. V lost 2 bases and J 2 bases, leaving 10 bases between the germline ends. CDR1 SNHLY and CDR2 FYNNEI come from the germline V gene. This CDR3 has 14 amino acids. CDR3 in DNA: TGTGCCAGCAGTGAATGGGTGGGTACCTACGAGCAGTACTTC. As protein: CASSEWVGTYEQYF.

A remark on this clonotype: A much bigger clone sits one base away, suggesting this may be a read error. A read error is likely, as this CDR3 ends without the conserved phenylalanine or tryptophan. The chain joins TRBV13 to TRBJ2-3; 7 bases line up with TRBD2. CDR3 length: 15 amino acids. The trim removed 6 bases at V and 0 bases at J, leaving 6 bases unmatched. CDR1 and CDR2 from the germline V gene are PRHDT and FYEKMQ (reference sequence). The CDR3 loop reads CASSSLSGSTDTQYL. The CDR3 region has the DNA TGTGCCAGCAGTTCCCTTAGCGGGAGCACAGATACGCAGTATTTA.

The V call is TRBV14, the J call TRBJ2-1, with TRBD1 matching 7 bases. The CDR3 has 15 amino acids. Germline V gene sequence: CDR1 SGHDN, CDR2 FVKESK. The trim removed 4 bases at V and 8 bases at J, leaving 11 bases unmatched. CDR3 loop: CASSLDREYGYEQFF. CDR3 nucleotide sequence: TGTGCCAGCAGCCTAGACAGGGAGTACGGATATGAGCAGTTCTTC.

This clonotype was counted only a few times. The V and J genes are TRBV27 and TRBJ2-4; no clear D gene. The CDR3 is made up of 13 amino acids. V dropped 5 bases and J dropped 3 bases, with 8 bases sitting between them. In germline, CDR1 is MNHEY, CDR2 SMNVEV (reference sequence). The CDR3 here is CASSASSKNIQYF. The DNA for the CDR3 is TGTGCCAGCAGTGCCAGTAGCAAAAACATTCAGTACTTC.

The chain joins TRBV7-9 to TRBJ1-1; the match to TRBD1 covers 8 bases. CDR1 is SEHNR, CDR2 FQNEAQ, per germline (reference sequence). The junction had 11 bases not matched to a gene; V was cut back by 5 bases and J by 6 bases. The length of the CDR3 is 15 residues. The CDR3 DNA reads TGTGCCAGCAGCCTCCCACAGGGGGAGGAACCTGAAGCTTTCTTT. Its protein is CASSLPQGEEPEAFF.

This clonotype was counted many times. J is TRBJ2-5 and V is TRBV7-2, with D possibly being TRBD1 (5 bases). The germline gives CDR1 SGHTA, CDR2 FQGNSA. The germline V and J ends were trimmed by 5 bases and 4 bases, with 17 bases remaining between them. There are 15 residues in the CDR3. The CDR3 bases are TGTGCCAGCAGCCCCGTGGGGCGGATTGTAGAGACCCAGTACTTC. Translation: CASSPVGRIVETQYF.

This clonotype has just a few counts. J is TRBJ2-1 and V is TRBV10-3; no definite D call. The V end lost 8 bases, the J end lost 2 bases, and 16 bases lay between the germline ends. In germline, CDR1 is ENHRY, CDR2 SYGVKD. There are 15 residues in the CDR3. CDR3 bases: TGTGCCATCTCTCAGGAAGGCTCCGCCTACAATGAGCAGTTCTTC. Its protein product is CAISQEGSAYNEQFF.

The gene calls are TRBV27 and TRBJ2-7; 7 positions match TRBD1. Germline V gene data show CDR1 as MNHEY and CDR2 as SMNVEV (reference sequence). CDR3 length equals 14 residues. J lost 3 bases, V lost 5 bases, and 7 bases had no gene match. The DNA for the CDR3 is TGTGCCAGCAGTCTAGGGGACAGAGACTACGAGCAGTACTTC. It encodes CASSLGDRDYEQYF.

This clonotype was seen ten or more times. This sequence joins TRBV3-1 and TRBJ1-1; D is possibly TRBD1 (6 bases). The germline V gene has CDR1 LGHDT and CDR2 YNNKEL (reference sequence). The CDR3 consists of 16 residues. Between the trimmed V and J ends, which lost 2 bases and 6 bases, there was a span of 19 bases. CDR3 nucleotides: TGTGCCAGCAGCCAAAAGGGGGGGGGATGGAGCGCTGAAGCTTTCTTT. It specifies CASSQKGGGWSAEAFF.

This clonotype was seen only a few times. J is TRBJ2-1 and V is TRBV29-1, with TRBD2 identical over 7 bases. This CDR3 region has 14 residues. Trimming cost V 6 bases and J 8 bases; bases outside gene matches: 13. The V gene's germline CDR1 is SQVTM and CDR2 ANQGSEA. The CDR3 reads CSVGEAGRGHEQFF. The CDR3 coding sequence is TGCAGCGTAGGGGAAGCAGGGAGGGGCCATGAGCAGTTCTTC.

The DNA of the CDR3 is TGTGCCAGCAGGGCACTAGCGGGAGAGGCCGGGGAGCTGTTTTTT. Translating gives CASRALAGEAGELFF. The chain joins TRBV6-1 to TRBJ2-2, with 11 bases identical to TRBD2. The CDR3 covers 15 residues. V was pared by 6 bases and J by 6 bases, with 6 bases of the junction left unmatched. The V gene's germline CDR1 is MNHNS and CDR2 SASEGT.

This clonotype was picked up a small number of times. V is TRBV9 and J is TRBJ2-1, with 14 bases identical to TRBD2. The CDR3 runs 17 residues. The V and J ends lost 0 bases and 7 bases, in that order; junction bases with no gene match: 6. Germline-derived CDR1 and CDR2 are SGDLS and YYNGEE. The CDR3 nucleotides read TGTGCCAGCAGCGTAGACGGGACTAGCGGGAGCGGAAATGAGCAGTTCTTC. Translated, it gives CASSVDGTSGSGNEQFF.

This clonotype has at least ten counts. This chain links TRBV27 with TRBJ2-1, with 8 nucleotides matching TRBD2. The junction had 8 bases not matched to a gene; V was cut back by 4 bases and J by 9 bases. This CDR3 has 14 amino acids. The germline V gene encodes CDR1 MNHEY and CDR2 SMNVEV (reference sequence). The CDR3 coding sequence is TGTGCCAGCAGTTACACCGGGACTAGTCTTGAGCAGTTCTTC. The encoded protein is CASSYTGTSLEQFF.

Ten or more counts support this clonotype. V is TRBV5-1 and J is TRBJ1-2, with a tentative D call TRBD1 (5 bases). The V gene's germline CDR1 is SGHRS and CDR2 YFSETQ. Trimming shortened V by 2 bases and J by 2 bases, and 16 bases separated the two germline ends. There are 16 residues in the CDR3. This CDR3 is CASSFPSDSLNYGYTF. CDR3 nucleotides: TGCGCCAGCAGCTTCCCTTCTGACAGCTTAAACTATGGCTACACCTTC.

This clonotype has a count of ten or more. This chain connects TRBV16 to TRBJ1-1, with D hard to call. Trimming took 1 base from V and 2 from J, leaving 5 bases between them. From germline, CDR1 is KGHSY and CDR2 FQNENV. This CDR3 is built from 13 residues. CDR3 loop: CASSQWSNTEAFF. CDR3 DNA sequence: TGTGCCAGCAGCCAATGGAGTAACACTGAAGCTTTCTTT.

This clonotype has just a few counts. This chain links TRBV18 with TRBJ2-1; maybe TRBD1 (6 bases). The V gene's germline CDR1 is KGHSH and CDR2 LQKENI. The CDR3 covers 16 residues. V lost 6 bases and J lost 0, with 15 bases in between. The CDR3 region is CASSLRTDRSYNEQFF. Written as DNA, the CDR3 is TGTGCCAGCTCTCTCCGGACAGACCGCTCCTACAATGAGCAGTTCTTC.

This clonotype was detected many times. This chain uses TRBV2 with TRBJ1-1; D perhaps matches TRBD1 (5 bases). CDR1 and CDR2 (germline): SNHLY, FYNNEI. Trimming shortened V by 6 bases and J by 4 bases, and 12 bases separated the two germline ends. There are 13 residues in the CDR3. CDR3 bases: TGTGCCAGCAGCCAGGGCTTAGGCACTGAAGCTTTCTTT. This codes for CASSQGLGTEAFF.

This clonotype was recorded at least ten times. The chain combines TRBV6-4 with TRBJ2-1; 9 positions match TRBD1. The trim removed 0 bases at V and 9 bases at J, leaving 9 bases unmatched. The CDR3 consists of 16 residues. The germline V gene has CDR1 MRHNA and CDR2 SNTAGT. CDR3 protein: CASSDSPGQGRGEQFF. DNA of the CDR3: TGTGCCAGCAGTGACTCCCCGGGACAGGGTAGGGGTGAGCAGTTCTTC.

This clonotype was recorded many times. The rearrangement uses TRBV12-3 or TRBV12-4 and TRBJ1-4; D is unresolved. This CDR3 region has 16 residues. Trimming removed 2 bases at V and 6 bases at J, with 16 bases between. The CDR3 region has the DNA TGTGCCAGCAGTTTACGACAAGACGATTGGGATGAAAAACTGTTTTTT. As protein: CASSLRQDDWDEKLFF.

This clonotype was counted many times. The chain recombines TRBV30 with TRBJ2-1; possibly TRBD1 for D (5 bases). CDR1 and CDR2 from the germline V gene are GTSNPN and SVGIG (reference sequence). The CDR3 has 12 amino acids. CDR3 bases: TGTCAGGGTTCGAGCTCCTACAATGAGCAGTTCTTC. This gives the protein CQGSSSYNEQFF.

This clonotype was found a few times. The chain carries TRBV7-9 and TRBJ1-2, with 7 bases fitting TRBD1. The CDR3 spans 15 residues. The V segment lost 4 bases and the J segment 4 bases; nucleotides outside the gene matches: 9. Germline CDR1 SEHNR, CDR2 FQNEAQ (reference sequence). Written as DNA, the CDR3 is TGTGCCAGCAGCTCTGGACAGGAGCAGATCTATGGCTACACCTTC. It translates to CASSSGQEQIYGYTF.

The chain is built from TRBV6-1 and TRBJ2-7; D gene ambiguous. V was clipped by 6 bases and J by 4 bases, with 16 bases between them. Germline values: CDR1 MNHNS, CDR2 SASEGT. This CDR3 contains 14 residues. This CDR3 reads CASRSLGSKYEQYV. The CDR3 DNA sequence: TGTGCCAGCAGATCCCTCGGGTCGAAATACGAGCAGTACGTC.

The J gene is TRBJ1-1, the V gene TRBV20-1; 8 nucleotides line up with TRBD1. CDR1 and CDR2 (germline): DFQATT, SNEGSKA (reference sequence). J was trimmed by 0 bases and V by 1 base; bases with no gene match: 10. The CDR3 is 17 amino acids. The CDR3 reads CSARVDRELLMNTEAFF. The CDR3 DNA is TGCAGTGCTAGAGTGGACAGGGAACTATTAATGAACACTGAAGCTTTCTTT.

This clonotype has only a few counts. The rearrangement joins TRBV10-3 to TRBJ2-2; 14 nucleotides line up with TRBD2. The CDR3 spans 20 residues. The V and J ends lost 1 base and 2 bases, in that order; junction bases with no gene match: 9. Germline CDR1 ENHRY, CDR2 SYGVKD. This CDR3 is CAISEWGLAGERSNTGELFF. For the CDR3, the DNA is TGTGCCATCAGTGAGTGGGGACTAGCGGGAGAGAGAAGTAACACCGGGGAGCTGTTTTTT.

This chain connects TRBV27 to TRBJ2-1; D is uncertain. The CDR3 runs 14 residues. Looked up from germline, CDR1 is MNHEY and CDR2 is SMNVEV (reference sequence). Between the trimmed V and J ends, which lost 2 bases and 3 bases, there was a span of 8 bases. The CDR3 protein is CASSLGPHYNEQFF. The CDR3 DNA reads TGTGCCAGCAGTTTAGGACCTCACTACAATGAGCAGTTCTTC.

This clonotype has just a few counts. The chain links TRBV12-3 or TRBV12-4 to TRBJ1-3; D unclear. This CDR3 spans 11 amino acids. V dropped 7 bases and J dropped 4 bases, with 5 bases sitting between them. CDR3 nucleotide sequence: TGTGCCAGCACGGACGGAAACACCATATATTTT. Translating gives CASTDGNTIYF.

This clonotype came up many times. The chain combines TRBV27 with TRBJ2-1; D gene uncertain. CDR3 length: 13 amino acids. Germline assignment: CDR1 MNHEY and CDR2 SMNVEV (reference sequence). V dropped 6 bases and J dropped 6 bases, with 12 bases sitting between them. The CDR3 DNA is TGTGCCAGCAGCCTGAGTCCAAGCAATGAGCAGTTCTTC. It encodes CASSLSPSNEQFF.

The rearrangement links TRBV21-1 to TRBJ2-1; the DNA was not compared with TRBD2, the D call given in the table. TRBV21-1 is reported as a pseudogene. This CDR3 region has 14 residues. The CDR3 protein is CASLPGGGSNEQFF. CDR3 nucleotides: TGTGCCAGCCTACCCGGGGGAGGGAGCAATGAGCAGTTCTTC.

The chain combines TRBV7-2 with TRBJ2-7; no clear D gene. Germline V gene data show CDR1 as SGHTA and CDR2 as FQGNSA. The CDR3 runs 14 residues. V was shortened by 5 bases and J by 2 bases, with 13 bases between the two germline ends. CDR3 in amino acids: CASSPTLEPYEQYF. DNA for the CDR3: TGTGCCAGCAGCCCCACGCTGGAACCCTACGAGCAGTACTTC.

This clonotype was counted many times. This chain connects TRBV7-9 to TRBJ2-1; D might be TRBD1 or TRBD2, each matching 5 bases. V was trimmed by 4 bases and J by 4 bases, leaving 11 bases between them. Germline assignment: CDR1 SEHNR and CDR2 FQNEAQ (reference sequence). This CDR3 is built from 14 residues. The CDR3 sequence is CASSSSGPYNEQFF. CDR3 DNA sequence: TGTGCCAGCAGCTCCTCGGGACCATACAATGAGCAGTTCTTC.

Ten or more counts support this clonotype. This chain links TRBV20-1 with TRBJ2-7; a possible D gene is TRBD2 (5 bases). The CDR3 is 12 residues long. Between the trimmed V and J ends, which lost 6 bases and 0 bases, there was a span of 9 bases. CDR1 and CDR2 (germline): DFQATT, SNEGSKA (reference sequence). CDR3 region: CSAGIHSYEQYF. In DNA, the CDR3 is TGCAGTGCCGGGATCCACTCCTACGAGCAGTACTTC.